This T cell receptor beta chain was sequenced in a study of shared clonotypes between healthy human individuals. The study, taken as a whole, reports: Clonotype sharing across a few donors was observed for roughly 5% of naive CD4 clonotypes. Naive subsets usually exceeded memory subsets in estimated richness.

As for this clone: The antigen is not known.

The material for each subset, its genomic DNA, was split evenly across several immunoSEQ plates. TCRdb keeps only in-frame clones here, not all; method: immunoSEQ multiplex PCR. The table lists around 600,000 clones, 97% of them singletons. With 4 bases removed from V and 5 bases from J, the gap between germline ends came to 14 bases. The CDR3 loop spans 14 amino acids. Germline values: CDR1 KGHSH, CDR2 LQKENI. The chain has TRBV18 and TRBJ2-5, with D uncertain. The sequence came from a woman younger than 45 in good health. The sequencing input was naive CD4+ T cells sorted from blood. Stated subset: CD45RA+ positively selected. The CDR3 loop reads CASSLQPTLETQYF. In DNA, the CDR3 is TGTGCCAGCTCACTCCAACCAACATTGGAGACCCAGTACTTC. Using reference TRBV18 and TRBJ2-5 for the parts outside the CDR3, the full variable domain is NAGVMQNPRHLVRRRGQEARLRCSPMKGHSHVYWYRQLPEEGLKFMVYLQKENIIDESGMPKERFSAEFPKEGPSILRIQQVVRGDSAAYFCASSLQPTLETQYFGPGTRLLVL.